Shown below are 5 T cell receptor beta chains from a single sample sequenced in a study of T cells in Graves' hyperthyroidism and ophthalmopathy. Amplification targeted TCR beta CDR3 regions from RNA transcripts. With the HTBI primer set, the TCR CDR3 went through a first round of RT-PCR. MiXCR, run by TCRdb on the multiplex PCR reads, gives a single entry per CDR3 protein. The sample lists some 800,000 distinct CDR3 sequences; 35% to 45% were seen once. The sequencing sample was made of blood. Receptors were obtained from a man aged 18 to 35 with Graves' hyperthyroidism.

CDR3 nucleotide sequence: TGTGCCAGCAGCTTGGGAGGGGGCTTCTATGGCTACACCTTC. Translating gives CASSLGGGFYGYTF. The V call is TRBV5-6, the J call TRBJ1-2; TRBD1 aligns across 7 bases. Trimming removed 0 bases from V and 4 bases from J; junction bases left unmatched: 3. The CDR3 loop spans 14 amino acids. Germline loops: CDR1 SGHDT, CDR2 YYEEEE.

The rearrangement joins TRBV5-5 to TRBJ2-5; the D gene is possibly TRBD2 (6 bases). This CDR3 spans 14 amino acids. Germline assignment: CDR1 SGHKS and CDR2 YYEKEE (reference sequence). Trimming shortened V by 2 bases and J by 5 bases, and 13 bases separated the two germline ends. CDR3 nucleotides: TGTGCCAGCAGCTTCCTAACGGGAGTGGAGACCCAGTACTTC. Its translation is CASSFLTGVETQYF.

This clonotype showed up many times. V is TRBV20-1 and J is TRBJ1-5; 7 positions match TRBD1. With V trimmed by 7 bases and J by 0 bases, 0 bases remained unmatched. The germline gives CDR1 DFQATT, CDR2 SNEGSKA (reference sequence). The CDR3 runs 12 residues. CDR3 amino acids: CSGQGSNQPQHF. DNA of the CDR3: TGCAGTGGACAGGGTAGCAATCAGCCCCAGCATTTT.

The CDR3 DNA sequence: TGTGCCAGCAGCCAAGATCAGGGACAGCCCTACGAGCAGTACTTC. Encoded protein: CASSQDQGQPYEQYF. The rearrangement joins TRBV4-2 to TRBJ2-7; the match to TRBD1 covers 7 bases. V trimming: 0 bases; J trimming: 2 bases; junction bases outside the gene matches: 4. The CDR3 has 15 amino acids. CDR1 LGHNA and CDR2 YNFKEQ come from the germline V gene.

The rearrangement joins TRBV4-3 to TRBJ2-7; TRBD2 aligns across 8 bases. J lost 5 bases, V lost 4 bases, and 10 bases had no gene match. This CDR3 spans 15 amino acids. Germline V gene lookup returns CDR1 LGHNA and CDR2 YSLEER. In DNA form, the CDR3 reads TGCGCCAGCAGCCCGGAAGCGGGAGCCGCCAACGAGCAGTACTTC. Protein sequence: CASSPEAGAANEQYF.